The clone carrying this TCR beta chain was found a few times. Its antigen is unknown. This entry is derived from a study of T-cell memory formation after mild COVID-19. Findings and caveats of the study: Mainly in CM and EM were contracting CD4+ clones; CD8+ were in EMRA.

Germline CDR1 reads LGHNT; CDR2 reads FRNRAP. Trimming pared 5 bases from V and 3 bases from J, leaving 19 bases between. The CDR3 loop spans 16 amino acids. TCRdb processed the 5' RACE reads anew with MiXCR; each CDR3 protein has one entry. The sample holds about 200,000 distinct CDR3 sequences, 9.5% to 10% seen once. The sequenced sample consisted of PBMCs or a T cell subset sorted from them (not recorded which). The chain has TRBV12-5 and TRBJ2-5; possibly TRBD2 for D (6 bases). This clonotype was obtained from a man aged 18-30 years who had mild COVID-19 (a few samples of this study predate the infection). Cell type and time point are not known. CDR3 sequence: CASGHQDKWGEETQYF. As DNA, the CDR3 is TGTGCTAGTGGTCACCAAGATAAGTGGGGGGAAGAGACCCAGTACTTC.